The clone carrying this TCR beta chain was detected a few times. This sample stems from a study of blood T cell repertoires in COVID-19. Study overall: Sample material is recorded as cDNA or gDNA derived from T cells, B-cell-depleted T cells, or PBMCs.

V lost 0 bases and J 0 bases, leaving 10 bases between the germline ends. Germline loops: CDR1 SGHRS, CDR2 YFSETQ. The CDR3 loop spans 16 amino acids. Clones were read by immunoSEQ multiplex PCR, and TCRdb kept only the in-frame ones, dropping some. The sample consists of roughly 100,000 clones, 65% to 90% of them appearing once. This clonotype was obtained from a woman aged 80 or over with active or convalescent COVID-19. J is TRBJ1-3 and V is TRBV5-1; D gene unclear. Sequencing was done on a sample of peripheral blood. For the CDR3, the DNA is TGCGCCAGCAGCTTGGTTGGAGCCTTCTCTGGAAACACCATATATTTT. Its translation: CASSLVGAFSGNTIYF.